One T cell receptor beta chain is described in this entry. This entry is derived from a study of shared clonotypes between healthy human individuals. Across the whole study: The donor group consisted of two women and a few men, aged 18 to 49.

Some clones are missing from TCRdb's copy, which holds only in-frame ones; the method was immunoSEQ multiplex PCR. The table includes 90,000 to 100,000 clones, roughly 50% detected once. Material: PBMCs. The source is a woman between 40 and 55 years old in good health. Some clones in this sample may be carry-over from other donors' samples.

In DNA form, the CDR3 reads TGTGCCAGTAGGCTACAGGGCTATGGCTACACCTTC. It codes for CASRLQGYGYTF. The chain has TRBV19 and TRBJ1-2, with D maybe TRBD1 (6 bases). CDR3 length equals 12 residues. Germline V CDR1 and CDR2: LNHDA, SQIVND (reference sequence). The V end was cut by 6 bases, the J end by 4 bases, with 9 bases between.